Each of the 9 T cell receptor beta chains below was sequenced from the same sample in a study of cytomegalovirus exposure and HLA in healthy donors. PCR involved 60 Vbeta and 13 Jbeta primers. Profiled with immunoSEQ multiplex PCR; TCRdb holds only in-frame clones, not every one. This repertoire comprises around 97,000 clones; its ten largest clones make up approximately 3.5%. The sample taken for sequencing was PBMCs. The receptors stem from a man aged 35-49 years in good health and CMV-seronegative.

The chain couples TRBV9 to TRBJ2-7; 9 bases line up with TRBD1. Germline CDR1 is SGDLS and CDR2 is YYNGEE. The CDR3 contains 15 residues. V trimming: 4 bases; J trimming: 7 bases; junction bases outside the gene matches: 12. CDR3 in DNA: TGTGCCAGCAGCCCTCGGACAGGGGAGGTTGGTGAGCAGTACTTC. Protein sequence: CASSPRTGEVGEQYF.

This CDR3 reads CASSSGTGYEQYF. Written as DNA, the CDR3 is TGCGCCAGCAGCTCCGGGACAGGCTACGAGCAGTACTTC. This chain uses TRBV5-1 with TRBJ2-7, with TRBD1 matching over 8 bases. This CDR3 region has 13 residues. The ends lost 3 bases at V and 3 bases at J; junction bases unmatched: 2. CDR1 is SGHRS and CDR2 is YFSETQ in the germline V gene.

The chain employs TRBV19 and TRBJ2-7; no clear D gene. From germline, CDR1 is LNHDA and CDR2 SQIVND (reference sequence). Trimming stripped 5 bases from V and 7 bases from J, with 15 bases between. The CDR3 sequence is 13 residues long. CDR3 amino acids: CASSATLATEQYF. The CDR3 region has the DNA TGTGCCAGTAGTGCGACACTGGCGACGGAGCAGTACTTC.

J is TRBJ1-2 and V is TRBV7-9; TRBD1 matches at 7 bases. CDR1 SEHNR and CDR2 FQNEAQ come from the germline V gene (reference sequence). Trimming took 3 bases from V and 5 from J; bases not matched to a gene: 3. The length of the CDR3 is 13 residues. CDR3 DNA sequence: TGTGCCAGCAGCTTCAGACAGGGATATGGCTACACCTTC. Translation gives CASSFRQGYGYTF.

This rearrangement joins TRBV5-6 to TRBJ1-5; unclear D gene. The CDR3 is 13 amino acids. Germline V gives CDR1 SGHDT, CDR2 YYEEEE. The V gene lost 2 bases and the J gene lost 2 bases, with 5 bases spanning the gap. In DNA, the CDR3 is TGTGCCAGCAGCTTTCATGGCAATCAGCCCCAGCATTTT. It codes for CASSFHGNQPQHF.

This chain connects TRBV7-2 to TRBJ1-5; the match to TRBD1 covers 9 bases. Germline V gene lookup returns CDR1 SGHTA and CDR2 FQGNSA. V lost 5 bases and J lost 4; bases outside the gene matches: 6. The CDR3 consists of 15 residues. The CDR3 DNA follows: TGTGCCAGCAGCCCCTGGGGGACAGGGAATCAGCCCCAGCATTTT. Translating it yields CASSPWGTGNQPQHF.

This chain links TRBV7-2 with TRBJ2-7; 12 nucleotides align to TRBD2. The ends lost 2 bases at V and 4 bases at J; junction bases unmatched: 9. Germline values: CDR1 SGHTA, CDR2 FQGNSA. CDR3 size: 17 residues. In nucleotides, the CDR3 is TGTGCCAGCAGCTTAACATCCGGGACTAGCGGGTATTACGAGCAGTACTTC. Amino acids: CASSLTSGTSGYYEQYF. Variable domain in full (rest from reference TRBV7-2 and TRBJ2-7): GAGVSQSPSNKVTEKGKDVELRCDPISGHTALYWYRQSLGQGLEFLIYFQGNSAPDKSGLPSDRFSAERTGGSVSTLTIQRTQQEDSAVYLCASSLTSGTSGYYEQYFGPGTRLTVT.

The chain is built from TRBV7-2 and TRBJ2-3; D may be TRBD1 (7 bases). V was cut by 1 base and J by 4 bases, with 12 bases left in between. The length of the CDR3 is 15 residues. Per the germline V gene, CDR1 is SGHTA and CDR2 is FQGNSA. The CDR3 sequence: CASSLEGRGADTQYF. The DNA for the CDR3 is TGTGCCAGCAGCTTAGAAGGCAGGGGGGCAGATACGCAGTATTTT.

The chain joins TRBV7-9 to TRBJ2-1; possibly TRBD1 for D (5 bases). CDR3 length: 15 amino acids. Germline lookup yields CDR1 SEHNR and CDR2 FQNEAQ (reference sequence). V was pared by 4 bases and J by 7 bases, with 17 bases between. The CDR3 DNA reads TGTGCCAGCAGCTCCCCCAATCAGGGTCTGAATGAGCAGTTCTTC. Protein product: CASSSPNQGLNEQFF. Filled out from reference TRBV7-9 and TRBJ2-1, the complete variable domain reads DTGVSQNPRHKITKRGQNVTFRCDPISEHNRLYWYRQTLGQGPEFLTYFQNEAQLEKSRLLSDRFSAERPKGSFSTLEIQRTEQGDSAMYLCASSSPNQGLNEQFFGPGTRLTVL.